The next 24 T cell receptor beta chains were all read from a single sample in a study of Graves' ophthalmopathy and Graves' hyperthyroidism (dated by TCRdb to 2016 to 2019). Sequencing was carried out with an Illumina HiSeq 2000. For repertoire sequencing, TCR beta CDR3 regions were amplified from RNA transcripts. HTBI primers and the Qiagen OneStep RT-PCR kit were used in a first-round RT-PCR, which was followed by a second-round multiplex PCR, size selection and purification. TCRdb reanalyzed the raw reads on its own, using fastp at Q25 for trimming and MiXCR for clone calling, and kept in-frame beta chains. One record per CDR3 amino acid sequence lists the most common genes and DNA. Here the sample has 900,000 to 1,200,000 distinct CDR3 sequences; approximately 35% occur a single time. The ten top clones hold around 10% of the sample. What was sequenced was peripheral blood or thyroid tissue (not recorded which). These receptor sequences come from an adult man with Graves' hyperthyroidism.

This clonotype was detected ten times or more. The rearrangement links TRBV29-1 to TRBJ2-5; 13 positions agree with TRBD2. Trimming removed 1 base from V and 6 bases from J; junction bases left unmatched: 2. CDR3 size: 14 residues. The V gene's germline CDR1 is SQVTM and CDR2 ANQGSEA. CDR3 loop: CSVEAGLAGQTQYF. The CDR3 DNA sequence: TGCAGCGTTGAAGCGGGACTAGCGGGACAGACCCAGTACTTC.

The V call is TRBV7-2, the J call TRBJ1-2; TRBD1 agrees at 7 bases. The V gene's germline CDR1 is SGHTA and CDR2 FQGNSA. J lost 8 bases, V lost 6 bases, and 12 bases had no gene match. This CDR3 contains 14 residues. The CDR3 here is CASSSADRRFGYTF. The CDR3 DNA sequence: TGTGCCAGCAGTTCGGCGGACAGGAGGTTCGGCTACACCTTC.

This clonotype was observed many times. CDR3 DNA sequence: TGCGCCAGCAGCGCACGGACAGGGGCGCGGGACGAGCAGTACTTC. Its protein product is CASSARTGARDEQYF. J is TRBJ2-7 and V is TRBV5-1, with 9 bases fitting TRBD1. Germline assignment: CDR1 SGHRS and CDR2 YFSETQ. Trimming cost V 4 bases and J 5 bases; bases outside gene matches: 10. The CDR3 spans 15 residues. Looking up the rest from reference TRBV5-1 and TRBJ2-7 gives the full variable domain: KAGVTQTPRYLIKTRGQQVTLSCSPISGHRSVSWYQQTPGQGLQFLFEYFSETQRNKGNFPGRFSGRQFSNSRSEMNVSTLELGDSALYLCASSARTGARDEQYFGPGTRLTVT.

In this sample, this clonotype turned up a few times. The gene calls are TRBV6-6 and TRBJ1-1, with D possibly matching TRBD1 (5 bases). CDR1 MNHNY and CDR2 SVGAGI come from the germline V gene (reference sequence). The CDR3 spans 14 residues. V gave up 6 bases and J gave up 4 bases, with 15 bases separating them. This CDR3 reads CASSLDSLLTEAFF. The CDR3 DNA sequence: TGTGCCAGCAGCCTCGACAGCCTACTCACTGAAGCTTTCTTT.

This clonotype was counted ten times or more. V gene TRBV10-3 combines with J gene TRBJ1-2; 8 bases align to TRBD1. The CDR3 loop spans 15 amino acids. V was pared by 3 bases and J by 4 bases, with 7 bases of the junction left unmatched. Germline values: CDR1 ENHRY, CDR2 SYGVKD. CDR3 region: CAISERTGRAYGYTF. In DNA form, the CDR3 reads TGTGCCATCAGTGAACGGACAGGGAGGGCCTATGGCTACACCTTC.

The rearrangement uses TRBV5-8 and TRBJ1-5; D not resolved. The CDR3 covers 15 residues. From germline, CDR1 is SGHTS and CDR2 YDEGEE. Trimming took off 3 bases at V and 6 bases at J, with 16 bases between the two ends. CDR3 protein: CASSSGGNSGQPQHF. In nucleotides, the CDR3 is TGTGCCAGCAGCTCCGGCGGTAATAGCGGTCAGCCCCAGCATTTT. Together with reference TRBV5-8 and TRBJ1-5, the CDR3 gives the full variable domain: EAGVTQSPTHLIKTRGQQATLRCSPISGHTSVYWYQQALGLGLQFLLWYDEGEERNRGNFPPRFSGRQFPNYSSELNVNALELEDSALYLCASSSGGNSGQPQHFGDGTRLSIL.

The V gene is TRBV29-1, the J gene TRBJ1-5; a weak D match, TRBD1 (5 bases). The V and J ends lost 6 bases and 2 bases respectively, with 11 bases between them. The CDR3 totals 13 residues. Germline V lookup: CDR1 SQVTM, CDR2 ANQGSEA. This CDR3 is CSVAGTGNQPQHF. CDR3 sequence (DNA): TGCAGCGTGGCCGGGACGGGCAATCAGCCCCAGCATTTT.

Worth noting for this clonotype: This may be a read error: a much more frequent sequence differs by one nucleotide. The CDR3 here is CASSSEDSQETQYF. The CDR3 DNA is TGTGCCAGCAGCTCAGAGGACAGCCAAGAGACCCAGTACTTC. The chain joins TRBV25-1 to TRBJ2-5, with TRBD1 as a possible D gene (6 bases). The germline CDR1 and CDR2 sequences are MGHDK and SYGVNS. Between the trimmed V and J ends, which lost 6 bases and 1 base, there was a span of 12 bases. The CDR3 covers 14 residues.

The chain is built from TRBV7-8 and TRBJ2-5; D possibly uses TRBD1 or TRBD2 (6 bases each). With 5 bases removed from V and 3 bases from J, the gap between germline ends came to 10 bases. The germline V gene has CDR1 SGHVS and CDR2 FQNEAQ. The CDR3 loop spans 13 amino acids. The CDR3 spells CASSEGEEETQYF. The CDR3 coding sequence is TGTGCCAGCAGCGAGGGGGAGGAAGAGACCCAGTACTTC.

This clonotype has at least ten counts. This chain links TRBV10-3 with TRBJ1-5, with 10 bases lining up with TRBD1. There are 14 residues in the CDR3. The J segment lost 6 bases and the V segment lost 6 bases, leaving 5 bases of the junction unmatched. In germline, CDR1 is ENHRY, CDR2 SYGVKD. The CDR3 sequence is CAISPGTGVQPQHF. CDR3 DNA sequence: TGTGCCATCAGCCCCGGGACAGGGGTTCAGCCCCAGCATTTT.

This chain links TRBV10-3 with TRBJ2-6; 7 positions agree with TRBD2. Germline V gives CDR1 ENHRY, CDR2 SYGVKD. This CDR3 is built from 16 residues. Trimming at V came to 10 bases and at J to 2 bases, leaving 11 bases not matched to a gene. As DNA, the CDR3 is TGTGCCAGTTCCCGAGGGGCGGGGGCTGGGGCCAACGTCCTGACTTTC. Translating gives CASSRGAGAGANVLTF.

This clonotype was recorded a few times. The V and J genes are TRBV9 and TRBJ1-3; no reliable D call. This CDR3 comprises 17 residues. The V end was cut by 3 bases, the J end by 0 bases, with 16 bases between. Germline values: CDR1 SGDLS, CDR2 YYNGEE. DNA for the CDR3: TGTGCCAGCAGCGCAGACCCTGACTATGGCTCTGGAAACACCATATATTTT. Residues: CASSADPDYGSGNTIYF.

For this clonotype: At one end, the junction sequence differs from germline, possibly due to a read error. The rearrangement links TRBV15 to TRBJ1-5, with 8 bases that match TRBD1. CDR1 LNHNV and CDR2 YYDKDF come from the germline V gene (reference sequence). The CDR3 loop spans 18 amino acids. The CDR3 bases are TGTGCCAGCAGCTTAGCCGGGACAGGAGTAACCTTCAATCAGCCCCAGCATTTT. Its protein is CASSLAGTGVTFNQPQHF.

This rearrangement joins TRBV7-2 to TRBJ1-6; weak D call: TRBD1 (6 bases). Germline assignment: CDR1 SGHTA and CDR2 FQGNSA. This CDR3 comprises 17 residues. Trimming took 5 bases from V and 10 from J, leaving 24 bases between them. CDR3 bases: TGTGCCAGCAGCACAAGACAGTCCTGGGACATCGAATCACCCCTCCACTTT. It specifies CASSTRQSWDIESPLHF.

The table lists this clonotype with a few counts. The chain is built from TRBV5-6 and TRBJ1-6; D gene uncertain. CDR1 and CDR2 from the germline V gene are SGHDT and YYEEEE. The V and J ends lost 4 bases and 8 bases respectively, with 19 bases between them. CDR3 length: 16 amino acids. CDR3 in DNA: TGTGCCAGCAGCCCTCACTCGGCTATAAGTGATTCACCCCTCCACTTT. Protein sequence: CASSPHSAISDSPLHF.

There are many counts of this clonotype. J is TRBJ1-2 and V is TRBV19, with a weak D call TRBD1 (5 bases). Between the trimmed V and J ends, which lost 4 bases and 3 bases, there was a span of 12 bases. The length of the CDR3 is 14 residues. Germline CDR1 LNHDA, CDR2 SQIVND (reference sequence). In nucleotides, the CDR3 is TGTGCCAGTAGTACCCTTGGGGGAGACTATGGCTACACCTTC. As protein: CASSTLGGDYGYTF.

The rearrangement joins TRBV10-2 to TRBJ1-2; the D gene is possibly TRBD1 (5 bases). The V end was cut by 0 bases, the J end by 4 bases, with 18 bases between. The CDR3 totals 17 residues. The germline CDR1 and CDR2 sequences are WSHSY and SAAADI. CDR3 sequence: CASSESREGTGSYGYTF. CDR3 DNA sequence: TGCGCCAGCAGTGAGTCGAGGGAAGGGACGGGGAGCTATGGCTACACCTTC.

Notes on this clonotype: One base away lies a much larger clone, so this may be a sequencing read error. The genes are TRBV12-3 or TRBV12-4 and TRBJ2-7; 14 bases line up with TRBD2. There are 15 residues in the CDR3. DNA for the CDR3: TGTGCCAGCAGGGATGGGACTAGCGGGAGTTACGAGCGGTACTTC. It specifies CASRDGTSGSYERYF.

The J gene is TRBJ1-1, the V gene TRBV7-8, with 10 bases fitting TRBD1. Germline V CDR1 and CDR2: SGHVS, FQNEAQ. The CDR3 has 18 amino acids. V shed 5 bases, J shed 4 bases, and the junction held 16 bases outside the gene matches. The DNA of the CDR3 is TGTGCCAGCAGCAGTAGGAGGGACAGGGGTGCCTGGGGCACTGAAGCTTTCTTT. Protein product: CASSSRRDRGAWGTEAFF.

This clonotype was recorded a few times. The chain is built from TRBV7-2 and TRBJ1-1, with D tentatively TRBD1 (5 bases). Germline lookup yields CDR1 SGHTA and CDR2 FQGNSA. The CDR3 is made up of 13 amino acids. The germline V and J ends were trimmed by 5 bases and 8 bases, with 15 bases remaining between them. The CDR3 DNA sequence: TGTGCCAGCAGCAACGGACACTTACGCGAAGCTTTCTTT. Residues: CASSNGHLREAFF.

As regards this clonotype: An end of the junction differs from the germline gene, which may be a read error. J is TRBJ2-6 and V is TRBV29-1; 11 bases are a match to TRBD2. This CDR3 region has 12 residues. The germline V gene encodes CDR1 SQVTM and CDR2 ANQGSEA. The CDR3 reads CSVEDSGTSGSF. The CDR3 DNA follows: TGCAGCGTTGAAGATTCAGGGACTAGCGGATCTTTC.

This clonotype was counted many times. The chain joins TRBV4-3 to TRBJ1-2; 11 bases fit TRBD1. V shed 0 bases, J shed 6 bases, and the junction held 3 bases outside the gene matches. CDR1 LGHNA and CDR2 YSLEER come from the germline V gene. There are 15 residues in the CDR3. DNA of the CDR3: TGCGCCAGCAGCCAAGAGGGACAGGGGGGCGATGGCTACACCTTC. It encodes CASSQEGQGGDGYTF.

This clonotype was seen only a few times. This may be a read error: a much more frequent sequence differs by one nucleotide. The chain recombines TRBV2 with TRBJ1-2, with D possibly TRBD1 on 6 matching bases. Germline V gene lookup returns CDR1 SNHLY and CDR2 FYNNEI. CDR3 size: 12 residues. The V end lost 8 bases, the J end lost 8 bases, and 15 bases lay between the germline ends. The CDR3 DNA follows: TGTGCCAGCCCAACAGGGTCTGGCGGCTACACCTTC. Translated: CASPTGSGGYTF.

This chain connects TRBV24-1 to TRBJ1-5; possibly TRBD1 for D (5 bases). The ends were cut back, 7 bases at V and 3 bases at J, with 18 bases in the middle. The CDR3 has 16 amino acids. Looked up from germline, CDR1 is KGHDR and CDR2 is SFDVKD. Here the CDR3 DNA reads TGTGCCACCAGCGTTGAGTCGTGGGACTACAATCAGCCCCAGCATTTT. Residues: CATSVESWDYNQPQHF.